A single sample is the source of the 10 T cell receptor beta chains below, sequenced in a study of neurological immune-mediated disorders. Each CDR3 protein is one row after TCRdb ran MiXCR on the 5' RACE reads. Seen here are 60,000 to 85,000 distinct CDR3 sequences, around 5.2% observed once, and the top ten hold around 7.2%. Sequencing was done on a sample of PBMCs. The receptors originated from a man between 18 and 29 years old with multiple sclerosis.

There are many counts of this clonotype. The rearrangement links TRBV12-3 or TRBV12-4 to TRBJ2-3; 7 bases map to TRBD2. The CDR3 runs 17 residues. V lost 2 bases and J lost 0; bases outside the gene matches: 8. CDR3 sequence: CASSLLPLAASTDTQYF. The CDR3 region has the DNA TGTGCCAGCAGTTTACTGCCCCTAGCGGCTAGCACAGATACGCAGTATTTT.

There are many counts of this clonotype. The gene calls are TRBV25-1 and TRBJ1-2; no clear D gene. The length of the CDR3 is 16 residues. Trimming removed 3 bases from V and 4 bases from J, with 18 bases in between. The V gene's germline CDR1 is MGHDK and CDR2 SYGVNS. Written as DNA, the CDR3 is TGTGCCAGCAGTGATGGGGTATGGTTTGCGGGCTATGGCTACACCTTC. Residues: CASSDGVWFAGYGYTF.

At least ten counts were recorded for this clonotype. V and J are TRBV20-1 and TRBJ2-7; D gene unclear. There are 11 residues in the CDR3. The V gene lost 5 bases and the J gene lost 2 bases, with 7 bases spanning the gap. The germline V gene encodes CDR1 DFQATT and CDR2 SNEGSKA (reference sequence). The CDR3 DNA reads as TGCAGTGCTCCACTTACCTACGAGCAGTACTTC. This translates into CSAPLTYEQYF.

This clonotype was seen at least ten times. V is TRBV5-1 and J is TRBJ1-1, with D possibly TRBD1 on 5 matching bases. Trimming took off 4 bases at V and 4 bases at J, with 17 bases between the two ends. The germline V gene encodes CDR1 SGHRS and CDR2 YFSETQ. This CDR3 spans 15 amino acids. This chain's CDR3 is CASSNRTGGATEAFF. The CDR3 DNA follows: TGCGCCAGCAGCAATAGGACCGGTGGGGCCACTGAAGCTTTCTTT.

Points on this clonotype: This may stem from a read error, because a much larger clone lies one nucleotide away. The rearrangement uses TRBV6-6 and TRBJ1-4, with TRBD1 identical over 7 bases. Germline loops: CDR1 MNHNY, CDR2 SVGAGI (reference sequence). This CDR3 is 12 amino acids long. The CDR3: CVSSRDREKLFF. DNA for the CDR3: TGTGTCAGCAGCAGGGACAGAGAAAAACTGTTTTTT.

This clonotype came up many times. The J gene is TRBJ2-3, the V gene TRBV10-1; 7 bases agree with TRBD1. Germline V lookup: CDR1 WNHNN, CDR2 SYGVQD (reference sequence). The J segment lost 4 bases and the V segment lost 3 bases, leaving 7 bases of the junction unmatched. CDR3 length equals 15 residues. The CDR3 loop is CASSDRGNQADTQYF. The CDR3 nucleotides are TGCGCCAGCAGTGACAGGGGGAATCAGGCAGATACGCAGTATTTT.

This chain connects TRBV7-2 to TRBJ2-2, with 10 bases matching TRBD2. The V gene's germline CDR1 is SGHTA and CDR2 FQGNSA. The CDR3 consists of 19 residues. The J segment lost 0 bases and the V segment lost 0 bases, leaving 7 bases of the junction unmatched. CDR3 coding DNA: TGTGCCAGCAGCTTAGCGCGGGGGGGACTAGCGACGAACACCGGGGAGCTGTTTTTT. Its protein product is CASSLARGGLATNTGELFF.

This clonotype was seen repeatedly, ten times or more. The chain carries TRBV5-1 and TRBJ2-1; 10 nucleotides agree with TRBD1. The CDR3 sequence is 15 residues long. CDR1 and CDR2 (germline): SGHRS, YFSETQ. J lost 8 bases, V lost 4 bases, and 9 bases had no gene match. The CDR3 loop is CASSPGTGTGDEQFF. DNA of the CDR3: TGCGCCAGCAGCCCCGGGACAGGGACAGGGGATGAGCAGTTCTTC.

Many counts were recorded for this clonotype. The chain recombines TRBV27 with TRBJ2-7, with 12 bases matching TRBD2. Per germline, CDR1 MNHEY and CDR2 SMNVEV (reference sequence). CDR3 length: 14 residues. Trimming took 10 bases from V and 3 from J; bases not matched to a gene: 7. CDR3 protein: CATSKTSGSYEQYF. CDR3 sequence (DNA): TGTGCCACCTCGAAGACTAGCGGGAGCTACGAGCAGTACTTC.

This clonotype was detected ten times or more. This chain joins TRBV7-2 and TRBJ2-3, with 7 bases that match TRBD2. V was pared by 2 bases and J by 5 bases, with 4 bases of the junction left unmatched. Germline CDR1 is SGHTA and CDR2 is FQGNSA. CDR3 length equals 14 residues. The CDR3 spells CASSLSTSVDTQYF. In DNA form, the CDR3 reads TGTGCCAGCAGCTTAAGTACTAGCGTAGATACGCAGTATTTT. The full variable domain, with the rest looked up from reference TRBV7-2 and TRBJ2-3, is GAGVSQSPSNKVTEKGKDVELRCDPISGHTALYWYRQSLGQGLEFLIYFQGNSAPDKSGLPSDRFSAERTGGSVSTLTIQRTQQEDSAVYLCASSLSTSVDTQYFGPGTRLTVL.